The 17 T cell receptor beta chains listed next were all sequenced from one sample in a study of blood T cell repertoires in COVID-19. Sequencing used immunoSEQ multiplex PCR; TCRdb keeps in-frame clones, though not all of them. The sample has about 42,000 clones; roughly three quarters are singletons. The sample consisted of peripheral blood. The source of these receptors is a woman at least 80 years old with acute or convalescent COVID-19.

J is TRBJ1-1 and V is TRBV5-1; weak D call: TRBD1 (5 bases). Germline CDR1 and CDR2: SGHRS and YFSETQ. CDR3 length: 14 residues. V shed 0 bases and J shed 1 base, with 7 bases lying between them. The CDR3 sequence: CASSLEGRNTEAFF. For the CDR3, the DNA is TGCGCCAGCAGCTTGGAGGGGCGGAACACTGAAGCTTTCTTT.

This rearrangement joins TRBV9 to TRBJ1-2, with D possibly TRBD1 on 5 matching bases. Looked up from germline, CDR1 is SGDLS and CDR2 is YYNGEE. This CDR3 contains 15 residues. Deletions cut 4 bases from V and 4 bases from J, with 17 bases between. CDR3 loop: CASSPTSQQGYGYTF. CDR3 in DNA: TGTGCCAGCAGCCCTACTTCCCAGCAGGGCTATGGCTACACCTTC.

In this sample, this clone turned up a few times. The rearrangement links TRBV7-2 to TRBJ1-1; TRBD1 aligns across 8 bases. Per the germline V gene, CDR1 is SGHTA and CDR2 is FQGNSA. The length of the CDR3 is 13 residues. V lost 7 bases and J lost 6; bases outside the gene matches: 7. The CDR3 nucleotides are TGTGCCAGCACCCGACAGGGGACCGCTGAAGCTTTCTTT. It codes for CASTRQGTAEAFF.

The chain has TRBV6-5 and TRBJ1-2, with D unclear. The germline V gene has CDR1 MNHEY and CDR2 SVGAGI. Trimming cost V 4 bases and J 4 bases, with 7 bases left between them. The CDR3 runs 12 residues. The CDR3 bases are TGTGCCAGCAGTTTACAGCTCTATGGCTACACCTTC. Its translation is CASSLQLYGYTF.

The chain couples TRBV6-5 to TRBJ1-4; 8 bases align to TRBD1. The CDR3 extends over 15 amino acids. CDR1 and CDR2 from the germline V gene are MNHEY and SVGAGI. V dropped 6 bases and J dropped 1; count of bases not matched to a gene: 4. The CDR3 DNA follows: TGTGCCAGCAGGGACACAGGGGGAACTAATGAAAAACTGTTTTTT. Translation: CASRDTGGTNEKLFF.

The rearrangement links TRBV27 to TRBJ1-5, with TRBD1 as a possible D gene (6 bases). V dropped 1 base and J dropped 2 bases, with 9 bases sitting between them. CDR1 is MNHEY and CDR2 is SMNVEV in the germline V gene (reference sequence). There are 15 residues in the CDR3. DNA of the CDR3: TGTGCCAGCAGTTTATATGGACAGCGCAATCAGCCCCAGCATTTT. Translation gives CASSLYGQRNQPQHF.

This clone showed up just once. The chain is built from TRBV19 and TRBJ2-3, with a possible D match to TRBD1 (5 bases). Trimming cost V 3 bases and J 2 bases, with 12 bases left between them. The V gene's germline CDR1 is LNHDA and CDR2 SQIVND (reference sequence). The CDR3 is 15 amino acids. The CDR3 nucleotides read TGTGCCAGTAGTATGGGGAAGGGGCACACAGATACGCAGTATTTT. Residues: CASSMGKGHTDTQYF. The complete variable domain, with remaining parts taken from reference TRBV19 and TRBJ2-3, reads DGGITQSPKYLFRKEGQNVTLSCEQNLNHDAMYWYRQDPGQGLRLIYYSQIVNDFQKGDIAEGYSVSREKKESFPLTVTSAQKNPTAFYLCASSMGKGHTDTQYFGPGTRLTVL.

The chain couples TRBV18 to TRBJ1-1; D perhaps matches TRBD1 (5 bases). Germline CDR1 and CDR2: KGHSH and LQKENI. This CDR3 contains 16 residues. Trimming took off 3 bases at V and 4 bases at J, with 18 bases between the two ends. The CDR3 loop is CASSPRGGASGTEAFF. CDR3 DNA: TGTGCCAGCTCACCCCGAGGCGGGGCGAGCGGCACTGAAGCTTTCTTT.

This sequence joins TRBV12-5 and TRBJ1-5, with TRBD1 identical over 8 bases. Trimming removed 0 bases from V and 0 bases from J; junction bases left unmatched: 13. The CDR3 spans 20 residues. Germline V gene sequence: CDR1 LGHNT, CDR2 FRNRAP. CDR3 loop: CASGLVQGDIVSYSNQPQHF. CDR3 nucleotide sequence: TGTGCTAGTGGTTTGGTACAGGGGGACATAGTCAGTTATAGCAATCAGCCCCAGCATTTT. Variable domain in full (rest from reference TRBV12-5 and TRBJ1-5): DARVTQTPRHKVTEMGQEVTMRCQPILGHNTVFWYRQTMMQGLELLAYFRNRAPLDDSGMPKDRFSAEMPDATLATLKIQPSEPRDSAVYFCASGLVQGDIVSYSNQPQHFGDGTRLSIL.

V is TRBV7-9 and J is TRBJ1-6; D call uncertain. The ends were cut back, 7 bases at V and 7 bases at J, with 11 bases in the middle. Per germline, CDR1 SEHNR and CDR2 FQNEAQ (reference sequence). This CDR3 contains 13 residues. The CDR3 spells CASTEALNSPLHF. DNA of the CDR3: TGTGCCAGCACCGAAGCACTAAATTCACCCCTCCACTTT.

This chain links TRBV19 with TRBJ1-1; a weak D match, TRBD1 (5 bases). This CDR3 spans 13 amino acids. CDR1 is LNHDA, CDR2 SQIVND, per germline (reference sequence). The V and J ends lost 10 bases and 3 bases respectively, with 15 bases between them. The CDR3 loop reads CATTAGWDTEAFF. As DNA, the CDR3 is TGTGCCACTACAGCAGGGTGGGACACTGAAGCTTTCTTT. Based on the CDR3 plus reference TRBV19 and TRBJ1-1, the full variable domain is DGGITQSPKYLFRKEGQNVTLSCEQNLNHDAMYWYRQDPGQGLRLIYYSQIVNDFQKGDIAEGYSVSREKKESFPLTVTSAQKNPTAFYLCATTAGWDTEAFFGQGTRLTVV.

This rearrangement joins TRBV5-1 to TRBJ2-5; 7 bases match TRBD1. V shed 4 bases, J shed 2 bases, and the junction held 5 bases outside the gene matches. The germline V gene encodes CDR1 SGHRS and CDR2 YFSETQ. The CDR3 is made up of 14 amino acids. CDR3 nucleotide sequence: TGCGCCAGCAGCGAAACAGGGGTGCAAGAGACCCAGTACTTC. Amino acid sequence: CASSETGVQETQYF. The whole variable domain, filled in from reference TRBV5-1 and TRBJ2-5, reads KAGVTQTPRYLIKTRGQQVTLSCSPISGHRSVSWYQQTPGQGLQFLFEYFSETQRNKGNFPGRFSGRQFSNSRSEMNVSTLELGDSALYLCASSETGVQETQYFGPGTRLLVL.

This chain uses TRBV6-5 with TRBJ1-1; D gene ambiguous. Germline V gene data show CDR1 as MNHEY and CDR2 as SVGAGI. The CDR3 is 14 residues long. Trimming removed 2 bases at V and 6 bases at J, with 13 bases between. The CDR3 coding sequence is TGTGCCAGCAGTTACGCCTCTCGGTTGGCTGAAGCTTTCTTT. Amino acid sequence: CASSYASRLAEAFF.

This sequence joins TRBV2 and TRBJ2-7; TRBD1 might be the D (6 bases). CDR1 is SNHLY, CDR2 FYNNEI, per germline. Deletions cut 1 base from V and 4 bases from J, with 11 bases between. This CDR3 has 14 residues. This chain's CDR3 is CASSEEVRGYEQYF. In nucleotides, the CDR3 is TGTGCCAGCAGTGAAGAAGTGAGGGGGTACGAGCAGTACTTC.

In nucleotides, the CDR3 is TGTGCCAGCAGCGTAGAGGCCGGGGGGAATAATAATGAAAAACTGTTTTTT. Translation gives CASSVEAGGNNNEKLFF. This chain joins TRBV9 and TRBJ1-4, with D possibly being TRBD1 (5 bases). Trimming removed 0 bases at V and 4 bases at J, with 16 bases between. The CDR3 has 17 amino acids. The germline CDR1 and CDR2 sequences are SGDLS and YYNGEE.

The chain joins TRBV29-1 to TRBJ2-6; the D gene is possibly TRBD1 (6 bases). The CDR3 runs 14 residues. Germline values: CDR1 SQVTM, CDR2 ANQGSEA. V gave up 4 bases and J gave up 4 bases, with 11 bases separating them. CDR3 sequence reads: CSVGDRSGANVLTF. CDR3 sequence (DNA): TGCAGCGTTGGTGACAGGTCGGGGGCCAACGTCCTGACTTTC. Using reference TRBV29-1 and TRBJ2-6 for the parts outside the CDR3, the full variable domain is SAVISQKPSRDICQRGTSLTIQCQVDSQVTMMFWYRQQPGQSLTLIATANQGSEATYESGFVIDKFPISRPNLTFSTLTVSNMSPEDSSIYLCSVGDRSGANVLTFGAGSRLTVL.

The CDR3 coding sequence is TGTGCCAGCAGCGCTCTTGGGGGGAGGTCTGGAAACACCATATATTTT. This sequence encodes CASSALGGRSGNTIYF. The J gene is TRBJ1-3, the V gene TRBV5-6; TRBD1 is a possible D gene (5 bases). The CDR3 contains 16 residues. Germline V lookup: CDR1 SGHDT, CDR2 YYEEEE. Trimming took off 4 bases at V and 1 base at J, with 15 bases between the two ends.